This TCR beta chain appears in the sequencing data of a study of blood T cell repertoires in COVID-19. Study background: From T cells, B-cell-depleted T cells, or PBMCs came the material, which was cDNA or gDNA.

The CDR3 is 12 residues long. Germline V gives CDR1 KGHDR, CDR2 SFDVKD. Trimming cost V 9 bases and J 2 bases; bases outside gene matches: 2. Profiling relied on immunoSEQ multiplex PCR, and the TCRdb table lists in-frame clones only, not all of them. The data show about 260,000 clones, about 87% seen once. The chain couples TRBV24-1 to TRBJ1-1, with 7 bases lining up with TRBD1. Specimen: PBMCs or T cells enriched from blood (not recorded which). The clonotype comes from a man in his forties or fifties who had been exposed to COVID-19. This CDR3 reads CATAGGNTEAFF. CDR3 DNA sequence: TGTGCCACCGCAGGGGGAAACACTGAAGCTTTCTTT.